These T cell receptor beta chains were read from a single sample in a study of regulatory T cells in long-lasting Graves disease. One entry per CDR3 protein results from TCRdb running MiXCR on the multiplex PCR reads. The data hold approximately 360,000 distinct CDR3 sequences, with 12% observed a single time. The same sample was also studied in work on T cells in Graves' hyperthyroidism and ophthalmopathy.

The starting material was peripheral blood mononuclear cells (PBMCs), obtained at new diagnosis, from a patient treated with antithyroid drugs. All receptors derive from a woman between 18 and 29 years old with Graves disease. Each CDR3 is given with its conserved first and last residue. A D gene is named only where the DNA matches it firmly. Only some rows state a clone size, as once, few, many or a class for expanded clones.

v_gene,d_gene,j_gene,abundance,CDR3aa,CDR3nt
TRBV7-2,NA,TRBJ2-3,many,CASSFLADTQYF,TGTGCCAGCAGCTTCCTAGCAGATACGCAGTATTTT
TRBV11-1,NA,TRBJ2-5,many,CASSLATGSYQETQYF,TGTGCCAGCAGCTTAGCGACCGGAAGTTATCAGGAGACCCAGTACTTC
TRBV6-1,NA,TRBJ2-1,few,CASSPFSDIPNEQFF,TGTGCCAGCAGTCCCTTTAGCGATATTCCTAACGAGCAGTTCTTC
TRBV4-1,TRBD1,TRBJ1-2,NA,CASSSTPTGALLWGGYTF,TGCGCCAGCAGCTCCACCCCGACAGGGGCCCTATTATGGGGTGGCTACACCTTC
TRBV29-1,TRBD2,TRBJ2-5,many,CSVWGGVETQYF,TGCAGCGTTTGGGGAGGGGTGGAGACCCAGTACTTC
TRBV4-1,NA,TRBJ2-7,few,CASSRLPQRVYEQYF,TGCGCCAGCAGCCGCCTTCCTCAACGGGTCTACGAGCAGTACTTC
TRBV6-2/TRBV6-3,NA,TRBJ2-5,many,CASSVLPGPQETQYF,TGTGCCAGCAGTGTCTTACCGGGTCCCCAAGAGACCCAGTACTTC
TRBV28,NA,TRBJ2-3,NA,CASSFTGHFTDTQYF,TGTGCCAGCAGTTTCACAGGGCACTTCACAGATACGCAGTATTTT
TRBV7-9,NA,TRBJ2-3,few,CASQRLPGTRSPATGTDTQYF,TGTGCCAGCCAGCGTTTGCCTGGGACCAGAAGCCCCGCGACCGGCACAGATACGCAGTATTTT
TRBV6-1,NA,TRBJ1-2,many,CASTFWGQGDGYTF,TGTGCCAGCACCTTCTGGGGCCAGGGCGATGGCTACACCTTC
TRBV2,TRBD2,TRBJ2-5,many,CASQESGGGLETQYF,TGTGCCAGCCAGGAGTCGGGCGGGGGGCTGGAGACCCAGTACTTC
TRBV7-3,NA,TRBJ2-1,few,CASSLTGRGIWHEQFF,TGTGCCAGCAGCTTAACGGGGCGGGGAATATGGCATGAGCAGTTCTTC
TRBV7-9,NA,TRBJ2-5,many,CASSISGQETQYF,TGTGCCAGCAGCATTTCGGGTCAAGAGACCCAGTACTTC
TRBV12-5,NA,TRBJ1-5,NA,CASGLGPLNQPQHF,TGTGCTAGTGGTTTGGGCCCCCTTAATCAGCCCCAGCATTTT
TRBV3-1,TRBD2,TRBJ2-3,NA,CASTRALAGARTDTQYF,TGTGCCAGCACCAGGGCTCTAGCGGGAGCACGAACAGATACGCAGTATTTT
TRBV6-1,TRBD2,TRBJ2-1,few,CAILGTSGGRHYNEQFF,TGTGCCATACTAGGGACTAGCGGGGGGCGGCACTACAATGAGCAGTTCTTC
TRBV27,NA,TRBJ2-4,many,CASSRGDGLNIQYF,TGTGCCAGCAGCCGCGGTGATGGACTGAACATTCAGTACTTC
TRBV20-1,NA,TRBJ2-3,NA,CSARVTETTDTQYF,TGCAGTGCTAGAGTGACAGAAACAACAGATACGCAGTATTTT
TRBV18,NA,TRBJ1-5,many,CASSLTENQPQHF,TGTGCCAGCAGCTTGACAGAGAATCAGCCCCAGCATTTT
TRBV11-2,NA,TRBJ2-5,few,CASSPRWQETQYF,TGTGCCAGCAGCCCAAGGTGGCAAGAGACCCAGTACTTC
TRBV2,NA,TRBJ1-4,many,CASIGTNEKLFF,TGTGCCAGCATAGGGACTAATGAAAAACTGTTTTTT
TRBV29-1,TRBD1,TRBJ1-2,NA,CSVENRGDYGYTF,TGCAGCGTTGAAAACAGGGGGGACTATGGCTACACCTTC
TRBV2,NA,TRBJ2-1,many,CASREGGTPDSYEQFF,TGTGCCAGCAGGGAGGGTGGGACTCCCGACAGCTATGAGCAGTTCTTC
TRBV10-3,NA,TRBJ1-6,few,CAINSGGRENSPLHF,TGTGCCATCAACTCAGGCGGCCGGGAAAATTCACCCCTCCACTTT
TRBV27,TRBD2,TRBJ2-3,many,CASRFQTSGRDTQYF,TGTGCCAGCAGGTTTCAAACTAGCGGGAGAGATACGCAGTATTTT
TRBV2,NA,TRBJ1-1,many,CASSWEQNTEAFF,TGTGCCAGCAGTTGGGAACAAAACACTGAAGCTTTCTTT
TRBV19,TRBD2,TRBJ2-1,many,CASSIGLAGVNEQFF,TGTGCCAGTAGTATTGGTCTAGCGGGGGTCAATGAGCAGTTCTTC
TRBV18,NA,TRBJ1-1,many,CASSPDGEDGFF,TGTGCCAGCTCACCGGACGGTGAGGATGGGTTCTTT
TRBV20-1,TRBD2,TRBJ2-3,many,CSARISSGGIRTDTQYF,TGCAGTGCTAGAATATCTAGCGGGGGGATCCGCACAGATACGCAGTATTTT
TRBV29-1,TRBD2,TRBJ2-1,NA,CSVDWETSGSLGEQFF,TGCAGCGTTGATTGGGAGACTAGCGGGAGTTTGGGCGAGCAGTTCTTC
TRBV6-1,NA,TRBJ1-1,NA,CASRTRETEAFF,TGTGCCAGCCGGACTAGAGAAACTGAAGCTTTCTTT
TRBV15,NA,TRBJ2-7,NA,CATSRDWGVIGEQYF,TGTGCCACCAGCAGAGATTGGGGGGTCATCGGGGAGCAGTACTTC
TRBV27,NA,TRBJ1-1,many,CASSFLGNPEAFF,TGTGCCAGCAGTTTTTTGGGTAATCCTGAAGCTTTCTTT
TRBV7-9,NA,TRBJ2-1,many,CASTPSYEQFF,TGTGCCAGCACCCCAAGCTATGAGCAGTTCTTC
TRBV12-3/TRBV12-4,NA,TRBJ2-1,many,CASRYQPGLKYNEQFF,TGTGCCAGCAGGTATCAACCGGGACTTAAGTACAATGAGCAGTTCTTC
TRBV12-3/TRBV12-4,TRBD2,TRBJ2-5,many,CASSYQRGVQETQYF,TGTGCCAGCAGTTACCAGCGGGGGGTCCAAGAGACCCAGTACTTC
TRBV7-2,NA,TRBJ2-1,many,CASSLGPRWGRIYNEQFF,TGTGCCAGCAGCTTAGGCCCACGTTGGGGGCGCATTTACAATGAGCAGTTCTTC
TRBV28,TRBD2,TRBJ2-3,many,CASSKAAGASDTQYF,TGTGCCAGCAGTAAAGCCGCGGGAGCATCAGATACGCAGTATTTT
TRBV7-2,NA,TRBJ1-1,many,CASSPPRVIRLNTEAFF,TGTGCCAGCAGCCCTCCAAGGGTGATCCGGCTGAACACTGAAGCTTTCTTT
TRBV28,NA,TRBJ2-2,many,CASSVISSGELFF,TGTGCCAGCAGTGTCATTTCTAGCGGGGAGCTGTTTTTT